These 26 T cell receptor beta chains originate from one sample sequenced in a study of radiotherapy plus CTLA-4 blockade in lung cancer. Sequencing used immunoSEQ multiplex PCR; TCRdb keeps in-frame clones, though not all of them. Of more than 95,000 clones in the sample, 78% were seen once. The source was peripheral blood, collected from a patient treated with radiotherapy plus ipilimumab. These receptors all stem from a human donor with non-small cell lung cancer who had a partial response to radiotherapy plus ipilimumab.

This clone was seen once. The gene calls are TRBV27 and TRBJ2-7; TRBD1 matches 8 bases. V lost 6 bases and J lost 6; bases outside the gene matches: 10. The CDR3 loop spans 14 amino acids. Germline V lookup: CDR1 MNHEY, CDR2 SMNVEV (reference sequence). This chain's CDR3 is CASRPRPGGVEQYF. In DNA, the CDR3 is TGTGCCAGCAGACCGCGGCCAGGGGGCGTCGAGCAGTACTTC.

V usage is TRBV10-2 and J usage is TRBJ1-5, with D possibly being TRBD1 (5 bases). The CDR3 contains 14 residues. Germline CDR1 WSHSY, CDR2 SAAADI. The V and J ends lost 0 bases and 5 bases respectively, with 8 bases between them. The CDR3 reads CASSESGGDQPQHF. CDR3 DNA: TGCGCCAGCAGTGAGTCCGGGGGGGATCAGCCCCAGCATTTT.

This rearrangement joins TRBV5-1 to TRBJ2-2; TRBD2 matches at 8 bases. V lost 0 bases, J lost 6 bases, and 7 bases stayed unmatched. The CDR3 covers 16 residues. The germline CDR1 and CDR2 sequences are SGHRS and YFSETQ. CDR3 region: CASSLVPGLGPGELFF. As DNA, the CDR3 is TGCGCCAGCAGCTTGGTACCGGGACTAGGACCCGGGGAGCTGTTTTTT.

This rearrangement joins TRBV7-2 to TRBJ2-1; D might be TRBD2 (6 bases). The CDR3 is 15 residues long. With 8 bases removed from V and 0 bases from J, the gap between germline ends came to 14 bases. Per the germline V gene, CDR1 is SGHTA and CDR2 is FQGNSA. The CDR3 region has the DNA TGTGCCAGCGGGACCGGGACTCCCTCCTACAATGAGCAGTTCTTC. Amino acid sequence: CASGTGTPSYNEQFF.

This chain links TRBV6-1 with TRBJ1-1, with TRBD1 matching 10 bases. Per germline, CDR1 MNHNS and CDR2 SASEGT. The CDR3 is 14 residues long. V trimming: 7 bases; J trimming: 8 bases; junction bases outside the gene matches: 10. The CDR3 spells CASTKDRGRVEAFF. CDR3 sequence (DNA): TGTGCCAGCACCAAAGACAGGGGGCGTGTCGAAGCTTTCTTT.

V usage is TRBV30 and J usage is TRBJ2-1; possible D gene TRBD1, 5 bases. Between the trimmed V and J ends, which lost 0 bases and 9 bases, there was a span of 9 bases. CDR3 size: 12 residues. CDR1 GTSNPN and CDR2 SVGIG come from the germline V gene (reference sequence). CDR3 coding DNA: TGTGCCTGGAGTGTGGACACAGGTGAGCAGTTCTTC. Translation: CAWSVDTGEQFF.

V gene TRBV28 combines with J gene TRBJ2-3, with D unresolved. The germline V gene has CDR1 MDHEN and CDR2 SYDVKM. The CDR3 extends over 13 amino acids. V dropped 6 bases and J dropped 0 bases, with 7 bases sitting between them. The CDR3 reads CASRKASTDTQYF. CDR3 sequence (DNA): TGTGCCAGCAGGAAAGCCAGCACAGATACGCAGTATTTT.

The chain is built from TRBV19 and TRBJ2-7, with 11 bases that match TRBD2. This CDR3 comprises 17 residues. V shed 4 bases and J 7 bases; nucleotides not matched to a gene: 15. The germline V gene has CDR1 LNHDA and CDR2 SQIVND (reference sequence). The DNA for the CDR3 is TGTGCCAGTAGTACCTCCCCCCTAGCGGGAGGTTCTGGAGAGCAGTACTTC. It encodes CASSTSPLAGGSGEQYF. Complete variable domain (other parts from reference TRBV19 and TRBJ2-7): DGGITQSPKYLFRKEGQNVTLSCEQNLNHDAMYWYRQDPGQGLRLIYYSQIVNDFQKGDIAEGYSVSREKKESFPLTVTSAQKNPTAFYLCASSTSPLAGGSGEQYFGPGTRLTVT.

The chain couples TRBV28 to TRBJ2-1; a weak D match, TRBD1 (6 bases). Deletions cut 6 bases from V and 1 base from J, with 13 bases between. Germline loops: CDR1 MDHEN, CDR2 SYDVKM. The CDR3 totals 15 residues. CDR3 DNA: TGTGCCAGCAGACAAGGTAGGGGGTCCTACAATGAGCAGTTCTTC. Protein product: CASRQGRGSYNEQFF.

V usage is TRBV5-1 and J usage is TRBJ2-3; 13 bases line up with TRBD2. V shed 3 bases and J 3 bases; nucleotides not matched to a gene: 7. This CDR3 has 17 residues. Germline CDR1 reads SGHRS; CDR2 reads YFSETQ. Written as DNA, the CDR3 is TGCGCCAGCAGCTCCCTGACTAGCGGGAGGATGACAGATACGCAGTATTTT. Protein: CASSSLTSGRMTDTQYF.

This clone was detected once. CDR3 sequence: CASKSEQGNYGYTF. For the CDR3, the DNA is TGTGCCAGCAAATCCGAACAGGGAAACTATGGCTACACCTTC. The rearrangement uses TRBV2 and TRBJ1-2; possible D gene TRBD1, 6 bases. The CDR3 has 14 residues. Trimming cost V 7 bases and J 2 bases, with 14 bases left between them. The germline V gene has CDR1 SNHLY and CDR2 FYNNEI.

This sequence joins TRBV2 and TRBJ2-3; 10 bases agree with TRBD1. This CDR3 is 14 amino acids long. J gave up 5 bases and V 7 bases, and 6 bases lay outside the gene matches. Looked up from germline, CDR1 is SNHLY and CDR2 is FYNNEI. CDR3 protein: CASNLGQGRDTQYF. DNA of the CDR3: TGTGCCAGCAACCTGGGACAGGGGAGAGATACGCAGTATTTT.

The gene calls are TRBV6-1 and TRBJ2-7; the D gene is possibly TRBD2 (5 bases). The V end was cut by 10 bases, the J end by 3 bases, with 13 bases between. CDR3 size: 12 residues. The germline CDR1 and CDR2 sequences are MNHNS and SASEGT. In DNA, the CDR3 is TGTGCCACCTCGAAACGGGACTACGAGCAGTACGTC. It yields the protein CATSKRDYEQYV.

This clone was found once. The rearrangement joins TRBV29-1 to TRBJ2-4, with 7 positions matching TRBD2. Germline V gives CDR1 SQVTM, CDR2 ANQGSEA. V gave up 4 bases and J gave up 1 base; unmatched junction bases: 10. The CDR3 runs 16 residues. The CDR3 loop reads CSVVGFWREAKNIQYF. For the CDR3, the DNA is TGCAGCGTTGTAGGATTCTGGCGGGAGGCCAAAAACATTCAGTACTTC.

The chain combines TRBV4-1 with TRBJ1-5; the D gene is possibly TRBD1 (6 bases). Germline V gives CDR1 MGHRA, CDR2 YSYEKL. Trimming removed 0 bases at V and 4 bases at J, with 13 bases between. This CDR3 contains 16 residues. CDR3 bases: TGCGCCAGCAGCCAAGATACAGGGTCGAGGAATCAGCCCCAGCATTTT. Its protein is CASSQDTGSRNQPQHF.

As concerns this clone: The sample contains more than one DNA sequence encoding this CDR3. The CDR3 protein is CASSVGKVANEQFF. CDR3 nucleotide sequence: TGTGCCAGCAGCGTCGGGAAAGTGGCGAATGAGCAGTTCTTC. This rearrangement joins TRBV25-1 to TRBJ2-1; D might be TRBD2 (5 bases). V was cut by 6 bases and J by 7 bases, with 16 bases left in between. This CDR3 spans 14 amino acids. Germline loops: CDR1 MGHDK, CDR2 SYGVNS.

This chain joins TRBV6-5 and TRBJ1-3, with D possibly matching TRBD1 (5 bases). The CDR3 runs to 15 residues. Trimming took 6 bases from V and 4 from J, leaving 16 bases between them. The germline V gene encodes CDR1 MNHEY and CDR2 SVGAGI. CDR3 sequence (DNA): TGTGCCAGCAGCAACCAGGGCCACGCCGGAAACACCATATATTTT. It codes for CASSNQGHAGNTIYF.

This chain connects TRBV5-1 to TRBJ2-2, with TRBD2 matching 10 bases. This CDR3 region has 18 residues. Germline-derived CDR1 and CDR2 are SGHRS and YFSETQ. After removal of 0 bases from V and 3 bases from J, the junction contained 8 bases not matched to a gene. The CDR3, as DNA: TGCGCCAGCAGCTTGGAGTTGCTAGCGGGAGAATACACCGGGGAGCTGTTTTTT. It yields the protein CASSLELLAGEYTGELFF.

V usage is TRBV5-4 and J usage is TRBJ1-1, with D perhaps matching TRBD1 (6 bases). There are 16 residues in the CDR3. CDR1 is SGHNT, CDR2 YYREEE, per germline (reference sequence). The germline V and J ends were trimmed by 4 bases and 1 base, with 17 bases remaining between them. DNA of the CDR3: TGTGCCAGCAGCCTTCTGACGGACAGACCGAACACTGAAGCTTTCTTT. Translating it yields CASSLLTDRPNTEAFF.

This clone was seen only a few times. The rearrangement uses TRBV9 and TRBJ2-2; the match to TRBD1 covers 11 bases. Per germline, CDR1 SGDLS and CDR2 YYNGEE. V was pared by 4 bases and J by 2 bases, with 4 bases of the junction left unmatched. This CDR3 comprises 16 residues. The CDR3 region is CASSFRTGGNTGELFF. The CDR3 nucleotides read TGTGCCAGCAGCTTTCGGACAGGGGGCAACACCGGGGAGCTGTTTTTT.

Here the CDR3 reads CASSSTGTGNTGELFF. In DNA, the CDR3 is TGCGCCAGCAGCTCAACCGGGACAGGGAACACCGGGGAGCTGTTTTTT. The V call is TRBV5-1, the J call TRBJ2-2; 8 bases fit TRBD1. CDR1 and CDR2 from the germline V gene are SGHRS and YFSETQ. V lost 3 bases and J lost 1; bases outside the gene matches: 5. The CDR3 runs to 16 residues. The variable domain in full, completed from reference TRBV5-1 and TRBJ2-2, reads KAGVTQTPRYLIKTRGQQVTLSCSPISGHRSVSWYQQTPGQGLQFLFEYFSETQRNKGNFPGRFSGRQFSNSRSEMNVSTLELGDSALYLCASSSTGTGNTGELFFGEGSRLTVL.

The chain uses TRBV5-6 and TRBJ1-6; D is undetermined. Trimming took 2 bases from V and 9 from J, leaving 12 bases between them. CDR1 SGHDT and CDR2 YYEEEE come from the germline V gene. The CDR3 contains 14 residues. The CDR3 region has the DNA TGTGCCAGCAGCTTTAGGGAGGTCAGTTCACCCCTCCACTTT. This codes for CASSFREVSSPLHF.

The chain carries TRBV27 and TRBJ2-1; maybe TRBD1 (5 bases). The CDR3 is 14 amino acids. CDR1 is MNHEY and CDR2 is SMNVEV in the germline V gene (reference sequence). V was cut by 5 bases and J by 2 bases, with 10 bases left in between. The CDR3 bases are TGTGCCAGCAGTCGACTGGGGCCCTACAATGAGCAGTTCTTC. Its protein product is CASSRLGPYNEQFF.

This rearrangement joins TRBV6-5 to TRBJ2-1, with TRBD2 identical over 13 bases. The V gene end was trimmed by 4 bases and the J gene end by 13 bases; junction bases not matched to a gene: 10. The CDR3 contains 15 residues. In germline, CDR1 is MNHEY, CDR2 SVGAGI. CDR3 protein: CASSLGTSGARDQFF. CDR3 nucleotide sequence: TGTGCCAGCAGTTTAGGGACTAGCGGGGCCCGCGATCAGTTCTTC.

This clone was detected a few times. The J gene is TRBJ2-5, the V gene TRBV14; a weak D match, TRBD1 (5 bases). Deletions cut 3 bases from V and 5 bases from J, with 13 bases between. CDR3 length equals 14 residues. Germline values: CDR1 SGHDN, CDR2 FVKESK. The CDR3 DNA follows: TGTGCCAGCAGCCACAGGGCAAGCCGGGAGACCCAGTACTTC. Protein: CASSHRASRETQYF.

The rearrangement joins TRBV15 to TRBJ1-5, with TRBD1 matching over 8 bases. Germline V lookup: CDR1 LNHNV, CDR2 YYDKDF (reference sequence). V shed 3 bases and J 4 bases; nucleotides not matched to a gene: 5. The CDR3 sequence is 15 residues long. Here the CDR3 DNA reads TGTGCCACCAGCAGGGCGGACAGGGAGAATCAGCCCCAGCATTTT. It translates to CATSRADRENQPQHF.